This TCR beta chain was documented in a study of blood T cell repertoires in COVID-19. The overall study: Samples came from the United States, Italy and Spain, spanning acute and convalescent COVID-19. Sources were T cells, B-cell-depleted T cells, or PBMCs; the material itself was cDNA or gDNA.

Authors' methods: Counts of nucleated cells, estimated from reference gene primer amplification, were obtained. The data were produced by immunoSEQ multiplex PCR, yet TCRdb's version contains in-frame clones alone and is incomplete. V and J calls and clone size come straight from that table; D and trimming were deduced from the DNA. Here the sample spans 200,000 to 300,000 clones, around 87% being singletons. Germline CDR1 and CDR2: SNHLY and FYNNEI. The CDR3 has 13 amino acids. The V and J ends lost 7 bases and 5 bases, in that order; junction bases with no gene match: 7. This rearrangement joins TRBV2 to TRBJ1-2, with 7 bases fitting TRBD1. The source is an older woman with active or convalescent COVID-19. Sequencing input: peripheral blood. The CDR3 spells CASNGRGQYGYTF. The CDR3 DNA reads TGTGCCAGCAACGGGCGGGGACAGTATGGCTACACCTTC.